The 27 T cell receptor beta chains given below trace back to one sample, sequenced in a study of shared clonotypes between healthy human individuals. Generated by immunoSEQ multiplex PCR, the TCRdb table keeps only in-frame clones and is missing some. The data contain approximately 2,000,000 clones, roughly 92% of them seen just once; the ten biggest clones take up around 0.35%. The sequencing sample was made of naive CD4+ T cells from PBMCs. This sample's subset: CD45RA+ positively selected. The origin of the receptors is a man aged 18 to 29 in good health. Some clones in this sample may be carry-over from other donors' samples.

The DNA for the CDR3 is TGTGCCAGCAGTGAGGCAGCCCACCCCTCCTACAATGAGCAGTTCTTC. The encoded protein is CASSEAAHPSYNEQFF. The chain combines TRBV6-4 with TRBJ2-1; D unclear. The CDR3 loop spans 16 amino acids. V was shortened by 3 bases and J by 0 bases, with 12 bases between the two germline ends. The germline CDR1 and CDR2 sequences are MRHNA and SNTAGT.

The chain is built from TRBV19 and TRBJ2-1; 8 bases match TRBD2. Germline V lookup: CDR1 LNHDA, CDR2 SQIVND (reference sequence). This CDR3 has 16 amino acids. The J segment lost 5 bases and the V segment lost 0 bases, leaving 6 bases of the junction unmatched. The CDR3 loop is CASSIEVAGRHNEQFF. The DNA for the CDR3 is TGTGCCAGTAGTATAGAGGTAGCGGGGCGACACAATGAGCAGTTCTTC.

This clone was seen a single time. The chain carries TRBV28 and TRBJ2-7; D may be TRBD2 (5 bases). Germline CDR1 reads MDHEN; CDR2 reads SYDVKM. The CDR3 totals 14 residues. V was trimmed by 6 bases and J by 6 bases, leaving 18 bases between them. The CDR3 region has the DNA TGTGCCAGCAGAAGGCCCGTAGGAGCGGCCGAGCAGTACTTC. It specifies CASRRPVGAAEQYF.

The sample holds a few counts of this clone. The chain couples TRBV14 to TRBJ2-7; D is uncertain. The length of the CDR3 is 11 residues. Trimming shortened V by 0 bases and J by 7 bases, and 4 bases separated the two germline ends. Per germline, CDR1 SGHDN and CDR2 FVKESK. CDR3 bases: TGTGCCAGCAGCCAAGAGGGGGAGCAGTACTTC. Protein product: CASSQEGEQYF.

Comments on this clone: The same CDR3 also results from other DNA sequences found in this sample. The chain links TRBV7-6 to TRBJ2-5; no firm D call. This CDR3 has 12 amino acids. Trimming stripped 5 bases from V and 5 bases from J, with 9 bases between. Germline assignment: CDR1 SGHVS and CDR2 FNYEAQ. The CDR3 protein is CASSPPGETQYF. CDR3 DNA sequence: TGTGCCAGCAGCCCTCCCGGGGAGACCCAGTACTTC.

The CDR3 bases are TGTGCCAGCAGCTTTTCGACTCATCCAGATACGCAGTATTTT. This translates into CASSFSTHPDTQYF. The rearrangement uses TRBV5-4 and TRBJ2-3; unclear D gene. The CDR3 spans 14 residues. V lost 2 bases and J 4 bases, leaving 11 bases between the germline ends. Germline V gene sequence: CDR1 SGHNT, CDR2 YYREEE (reference sequence).

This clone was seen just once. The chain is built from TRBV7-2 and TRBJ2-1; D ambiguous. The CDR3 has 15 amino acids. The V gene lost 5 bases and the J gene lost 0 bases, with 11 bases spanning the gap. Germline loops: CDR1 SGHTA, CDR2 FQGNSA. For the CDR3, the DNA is TGTGCCAGCAGCAAACAGAGAAGCTCCTACAATGAGCAGTTCTTC. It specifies CASSKQRSSYNEQFF.

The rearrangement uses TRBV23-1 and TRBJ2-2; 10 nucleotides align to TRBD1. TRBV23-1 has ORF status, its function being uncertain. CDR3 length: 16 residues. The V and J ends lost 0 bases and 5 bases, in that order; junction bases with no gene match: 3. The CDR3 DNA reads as TGCGCCAGCAGTCAATCGGGGGACAGGGGAACCGGGGAGCTGTTTTTT. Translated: CASSQSGDRGTGELFF.

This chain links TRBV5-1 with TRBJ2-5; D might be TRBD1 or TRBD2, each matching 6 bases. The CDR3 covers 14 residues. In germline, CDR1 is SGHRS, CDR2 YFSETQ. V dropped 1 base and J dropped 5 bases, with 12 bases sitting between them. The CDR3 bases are TGCGCCAGCAGCTTGCCGGGGGCCGGGGAGACCCAGTACTTC. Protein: CASSLPGAGETQYF.

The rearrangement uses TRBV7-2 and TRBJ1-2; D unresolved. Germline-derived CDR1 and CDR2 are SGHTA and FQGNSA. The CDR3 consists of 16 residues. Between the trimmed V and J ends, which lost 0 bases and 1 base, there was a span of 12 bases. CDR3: CASSLALSSFNYGYTF. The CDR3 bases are TGTGCCAGCAGCTTAGCGCTCTCCAGCTTTAACTATGGCTACACCTTC. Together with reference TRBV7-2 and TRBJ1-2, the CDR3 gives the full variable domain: GAGVSQSPSNKVTEKGKDVELRCDPISGHTALYWYRQSLGQGLEFLIYFQGNSAPDKSGLPSDRFSAERTGGSVSTLTIQRTQQEDSAVYLCASSLALSSFNYGYTFGSGTRLTVV.

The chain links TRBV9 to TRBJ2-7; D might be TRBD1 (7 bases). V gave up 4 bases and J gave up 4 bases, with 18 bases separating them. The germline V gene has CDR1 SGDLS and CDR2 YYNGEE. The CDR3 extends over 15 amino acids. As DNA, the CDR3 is TGTGCCAGCAGCACGGGGGCCGGGACAGCTTACGAGCAGTACTTC. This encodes CASSTGAGTAYEQYF. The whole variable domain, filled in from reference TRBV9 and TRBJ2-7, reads DSGVTQTPKHLITATGQRVTLRCSPRSGDLSVYWYQQSLDQGLQFLIQYYNGEERAKGNILERFSAQQFPDLHSELNLSSLELGDSALYFCASSTGAGTAYEQYFGPGTRLTVT.

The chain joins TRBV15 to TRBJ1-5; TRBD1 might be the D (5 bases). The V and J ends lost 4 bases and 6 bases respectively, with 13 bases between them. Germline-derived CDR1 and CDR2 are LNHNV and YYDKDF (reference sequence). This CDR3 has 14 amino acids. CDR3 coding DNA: TGTGCCACCAGCACCCAGGGCCGAGGTCAGCCCCAGCATTTT. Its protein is CATSTQGRGQPQHF.

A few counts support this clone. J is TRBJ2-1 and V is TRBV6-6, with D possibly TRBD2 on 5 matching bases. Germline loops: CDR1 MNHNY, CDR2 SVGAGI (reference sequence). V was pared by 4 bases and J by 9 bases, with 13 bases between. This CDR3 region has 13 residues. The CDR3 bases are TGTGCCAGCAGTTGGGAGTTTGGAGGTGAGCAGTTCTTC. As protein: CASSWEFGGEQFF.

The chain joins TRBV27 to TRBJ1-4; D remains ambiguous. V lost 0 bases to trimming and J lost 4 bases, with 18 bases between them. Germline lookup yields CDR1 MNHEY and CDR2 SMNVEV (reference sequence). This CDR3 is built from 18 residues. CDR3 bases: TGTGCCAGCAGTTTATCAGGTTCCCAGAGGTCGTTTAATGAAAAACTGTTTTTT. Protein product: CASSLSGSQRSFNEKLFF.

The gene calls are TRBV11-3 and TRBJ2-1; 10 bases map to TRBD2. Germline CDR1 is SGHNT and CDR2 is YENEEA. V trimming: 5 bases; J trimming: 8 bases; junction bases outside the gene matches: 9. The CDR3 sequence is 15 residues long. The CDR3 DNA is TGTGCCAGCAGCCCCCGGCTAGCGGGAGCGGATGAGCAGTTCTTC. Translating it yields CASSPRLAGADEQFF.

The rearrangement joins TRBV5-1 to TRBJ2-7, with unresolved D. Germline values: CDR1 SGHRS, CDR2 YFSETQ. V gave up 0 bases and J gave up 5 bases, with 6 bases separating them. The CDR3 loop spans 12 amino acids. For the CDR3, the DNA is TGCGCCAGCAGCTTGGTTCTCCACGAGCAGTACTTC. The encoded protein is CASSLVLHEQYF.

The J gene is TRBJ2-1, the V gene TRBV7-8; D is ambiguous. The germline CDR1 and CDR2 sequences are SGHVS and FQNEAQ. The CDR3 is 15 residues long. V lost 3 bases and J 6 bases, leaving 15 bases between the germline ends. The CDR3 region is CASSFLTRPSNEQFF. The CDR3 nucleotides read TGTGCCAGCAGCTTCCTAACCAGACCCTCCAATGAGCAGTTCTTC.

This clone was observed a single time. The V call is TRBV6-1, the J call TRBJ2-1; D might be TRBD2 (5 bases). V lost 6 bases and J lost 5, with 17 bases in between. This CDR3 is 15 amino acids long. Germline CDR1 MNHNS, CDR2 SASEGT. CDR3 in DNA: TGTGCCAGCAGGAGAACATGGGGAGAAAACAATGAGCAGTTCTTC. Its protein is CASRRTWGENNEQFF.

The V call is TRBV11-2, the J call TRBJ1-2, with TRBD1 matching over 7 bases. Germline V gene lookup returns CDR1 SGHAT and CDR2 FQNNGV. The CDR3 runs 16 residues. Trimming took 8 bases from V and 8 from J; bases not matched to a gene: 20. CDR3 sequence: CASLGFGSGGSRGYTF. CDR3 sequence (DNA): TGTGCCAGCTTGGGCTTTGGTTCAGGGGGGTCTAGAGGCTACACCTTC. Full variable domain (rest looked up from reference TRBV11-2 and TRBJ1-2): EAGVAQSPRYKIIEKRQSVAFWCNPISGHATLYWYQQILGQGPKLLIQFQNNGVVDDSQLPKDRFSAERLKGVDSTLKIQPAKLEDSAVYLCASLGFGSGGSRGYTFGSGTRLTVV.

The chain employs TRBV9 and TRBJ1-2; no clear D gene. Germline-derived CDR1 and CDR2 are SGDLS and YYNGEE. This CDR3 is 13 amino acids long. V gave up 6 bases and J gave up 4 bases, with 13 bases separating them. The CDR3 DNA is TGTGCCAGCACCCGCGACGGCCGCTATGGCTACACCTTC. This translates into CASTRDGRYGYTF.

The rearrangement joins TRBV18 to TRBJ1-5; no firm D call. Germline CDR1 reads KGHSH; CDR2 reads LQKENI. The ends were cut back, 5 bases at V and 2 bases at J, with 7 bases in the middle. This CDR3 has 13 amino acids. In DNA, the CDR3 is TGTGCCAGCTCAACCCTTCGCAATCAGCCCCAGCATTTT. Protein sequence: CASSTLRNQPQHF.

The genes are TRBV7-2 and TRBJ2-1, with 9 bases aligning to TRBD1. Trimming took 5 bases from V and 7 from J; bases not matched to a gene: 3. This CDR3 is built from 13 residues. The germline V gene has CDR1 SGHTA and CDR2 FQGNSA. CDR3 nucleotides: TGTGCCAGCAGCCCAGACAGGGGGAATGAGCAGTTCTTC. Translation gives CASSPDRGNEQFF.

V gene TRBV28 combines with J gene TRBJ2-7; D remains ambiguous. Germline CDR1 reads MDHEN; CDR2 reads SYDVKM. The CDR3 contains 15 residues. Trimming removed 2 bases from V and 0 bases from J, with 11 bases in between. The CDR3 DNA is TGTGCCAGCAGTTTACGAGGTAGGCACTCCTACGAGCAGTACTTC. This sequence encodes CASSLRGRHSYEQYF.

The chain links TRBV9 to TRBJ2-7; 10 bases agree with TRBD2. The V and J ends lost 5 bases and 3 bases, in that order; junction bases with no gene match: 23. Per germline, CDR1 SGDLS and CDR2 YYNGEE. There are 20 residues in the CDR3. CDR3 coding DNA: TGTGCCAGCAGTCGGTGGGCTAGCGGGAGTACGGACGCTCGGAACTACGAGCAGTACTTC. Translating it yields CASSRWASGSTDARNYEQYF.

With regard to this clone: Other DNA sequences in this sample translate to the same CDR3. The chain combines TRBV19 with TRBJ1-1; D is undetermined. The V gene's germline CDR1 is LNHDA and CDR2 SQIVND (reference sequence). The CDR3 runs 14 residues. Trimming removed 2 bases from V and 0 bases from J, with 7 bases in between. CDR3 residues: CASSISAVNTEAFF. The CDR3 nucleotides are TGTGCCAGTAGTATATCAGCCGTGAACACTGAAGCTTTCTTT.

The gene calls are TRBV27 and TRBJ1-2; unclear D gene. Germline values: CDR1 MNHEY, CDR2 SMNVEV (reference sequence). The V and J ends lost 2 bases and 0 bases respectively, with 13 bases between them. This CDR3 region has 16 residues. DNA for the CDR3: TGTGCCAGCAGTTTAGGGAGAGGGTTATCTAACTATGGCTACACCTTC. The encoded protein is CASSLGRGLSNYGYTF.

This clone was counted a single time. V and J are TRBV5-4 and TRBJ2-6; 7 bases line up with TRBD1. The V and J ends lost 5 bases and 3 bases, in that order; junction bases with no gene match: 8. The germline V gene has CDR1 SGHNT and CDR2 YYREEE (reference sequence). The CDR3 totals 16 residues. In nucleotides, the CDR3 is TGTGCCAGCAGTTCCGGACAGGATGGTGGGGCCAACGTCCTGACTTTC. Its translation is CASSSGQDGGANVLTF.